Below, 22 T cell receptor beta chains from the same sample are listed, as sequenced in a study of radiation and T cells in renal cell carcinoma. The time point: blood 2 weeks post-SBRT. Treatment reported: 15 Gy SBRT to primary tumor, nephrectomy 4 weeks later. Clones were read by immunoSEQ multiplex PCR, and TCRdb kept only the in-frame ones, dropping some. Here the sample spans roughly 80,000 clones, about 86% being singletons. Sample: blood, taken from a patient whose treatment included radiotherapy and nephrectomy. The receptors were gathered from a woman in her forties or fifties with renal cell carcinoma.

The V and J genes are TRBV18 and TRBJ2-5; tentative D call: TRBD2 (6 bases). The V end was cut by 5 bases, the J end by 5 bases, with 12 bases between. Germline-derived CDR1 and CDR2 are KGHSH and LQKENI. This CDR3 contains 13 residues. The CDR3 DNA sequence: TGTGCCAGCTCATACAGTCGGGGGGAGACCCAGTACTTC. Its protein is CASSYSRGETQYF.

The chain joins TRBV5-1 to TRBJ1-2; tentatively, D is TRBD1 (6 bases). The V end was cut by 0 bases, the J end by 9 bases, with 15 bases between. This CDR3 is 14 amino acids long. Germline V gene data show CDR1 as SGHRS and CDR2 as YFSETQ. The CDR3 loop reads CASSLAGQKDSYTF. The DNA of the CDR3 is TGCGCCAGCAGCTTGGCGGGACAAAAGGACAGCTACACCTTC.

This chain links TRBV7-6 with TRBJ2-1, with 8 bases identical to TRBD1. The CDR3 length is 13 residues. V lost 8 bases to trimming and J lost 6 bases; unmatched junction nucleotides: 6. Germline assignment: CDR1 SGHVS and CDR2 FNYEAQ. The CDR3 nucleotides are TGTGCCAGCGCCCAGGGGGCAGGCAATGAGCAGTTCTTC. Amino acids: CASAQGAGNEQFF.

This chain links TRBV28 with TRBJ2-1; no clear D gene. Trimming cost V 7 bases and J 1 base, with 2 bases left between them. The germline V gene encodes CDR1 MDHEN and CDR2 SYDVKM. The CDR3 sequence is 11 residues long. The CDR3 loop reads CASKSYNEQFF. DNA for the CDR3: TGTGCCAGCAAATCCTACAATGAGCAGTTCTTC.

The chain is built from TRBV10-1 and TRBJ2-7; TRBD1 aligns across 10 bases. CDR1 and CDR2 from the germline V gene are WNHNN and SYGVQD (reference sequence). The CDR3 loop spans 17 amino acids. The trim removed 4 bases at V and 7 bases at J, leaving 16 bases unmatched. The CDR3 here is CASSAWGRGQGRQEQYF. In nucleotides, the CDR3 is TGCGCCAGCAGTGCCTGGGGTCGGGGACAGGGGAGGCAAGAGCAGTACTTC.

This clone was counted ten times or more. The CDR3 nucleotides read TGTGCCAGCAGCTTGTTGAGCGACTGGACGCAGTATTTT. Its protein product is CASSLLSDWTQYF. V usage is TRBV5-5 and J usage is TRBJ2-3, with D unresolved. This CDR3 contains 13 residues. Per the germline V gene, CDR1 is SGHKS and CDR2 is YYEKEE (reference sequence). Trimming took 1 base from V and 9 from J, leaving 12 bases between them.

J is TRBJ2-5 and V is TRBV9; no reliable D call. Germline loops: CDR1 SGDLS, CDR2 YYNGEE. This CDR3 has 14 amino acids. The ends were cut back, 4 bases at V and 5 bases at J, with 15 bases in the middle. In nucleotides, the CDR3 is TGTGCCAGCAGCCCAAGCGCTCTCAGGGAGACCCAGTACTTC. Its translation is CASSPSALRETQYF.

The chain recombines TRBV6-1 with TRBJ2-3, with D hard to call. V was clipped by 1 base and J by 1 base, with 9 bases between them. Germline V CDR1 and CDR2: MNHNS, SASEGT. The CDR3 is made up of 15 amino acids. The CDR3 is CASSEGITGTDTQYF. CDR3 nucleotide sequence: TGTGCCAGCAGTGAAGGGATCACCGGCACAGATACGCAGTATTTT.

J is TRBJ1-4 and V is TRBV7-9; D unresolved. Deletions cut 5 bases from V and 8 bases from J, with 9 bases between. The CDR3 has 12 amino acids. Looked up from germline, CDR1 is SEHNR and CDR2 is FQNEAQ (reference sequence). The CDR3 coding sequence is TGTGCCAGCAGCCTACGGGTGGAAAAACTGTTTTTT. This codes for CASSLRVEKLFF.

This clone has a single count. The chain has TRBV6-5 and TRBJ1-1; D is possibly TRBD1 (5 bases). CDR3 length equals 15 residues. The V end was cut by 6 bases, the J end by 2 bases, with 16 bases between. CDR1 and CDR2 (germline): MNHEY, SVGAGI. The CDR3 region has the DNA TGTGCCAGCAGGTACGGTGGGGCCCCAAACACTGAAGCTTTCTTT. Translating it yields CASRYGGAPNTEAFF.

The chain combines TRBV19 with TRBJ2-3, with 7 nucleotides matching TRBD1. The CDR3 sequence is 16 residues long. Germline CDR1 is LNHDA and CDR2 is SQIVND (reference sequence). J gave up 4 bases and V 5 bases, and 12 bases lay outside the gene matches. Here the CDR3 reads CASSLGQAQSPDTQYF. The CDR3 nucleotides are TGTGCCAGTAGTCTCGGACAGGCTCAATCACCAGATACGCAGTATTTT.

This chain links TRBV6-4 with TRBJ2-3; TRBD1 matches at 11 bases. The CDR3 length is 17 residues. Per germline, CDR1 MRHNA and CDR2 SNTAGT. Losses at the gene ends were 2 bases for V and 4 bases for J; bases not matched to a gene: 8. The CDR3 here is CASSDSAGTGGADTQYF. For the CDR3, the DNA is TGTGCCAGCAGTGACAGCGCCGGGACAGGGGGAGCAGATACGCAGTATTTT.

The chain combines TRBV5-5 with TRBJ1-3; D is perhaps TRBD1 (5 bases). Trimming left V 0 bases short and J 4 bases short, with 17 bases between. The germline V gene has CDR1 SGHKS and CDR2 YYEKEE (reference sequence). CDR3 length: 17 amino acids. The CDR3 here is CASSLATHSGSGNTIYF. The CDR3 DNA reads as TGTGCCAGCAGCTTGGCCACTCATTCAGGGTCCGGAAACACCATATATTTT.

The genes are TRBV5-1 and TRBJ2-5, with TRBD1 identical over 8 bases. With 2 bases clipped from V and 5 bases from J, the junction kept 8 bases outside the gene matches. The CDR3 sequence is 15 residues long. Germline V CDR1 and CDR2: SGHRS, YFSETQ. The CDR3 loop reads CASSFGQGRGETQYF. The CDR3, as DNA: TGCGCCAGCAGCTTCGGACAGGGTAGAGGTGAGACCCAGTACTTC.

The chain joins TRBV18 to TRBJ2-7, with D maybe TRBD1 (5 bases). This CDR3 is built from 15 residues. Germline assignment: CDR1 KGHSH and CDR2 LQKENI. Between the trimmed V and J ends, which lost 8 bases and 7 bases, there was a span of 24 bases. CDR3 sequence reads: CASTYSSSGSREQYF. As DNA, the CDR3 is TGTGCCAGCACATATTCGAGTTCAGGGTCTCGGGAGCAGTACTTC.

V and J are TRBV6-1 and TRBJ1-5; D is unresolved. Germline V gene sequence: CDR1 MNHNS, CDR2 SASEGT. Between the trimmed V and J ends, which lost 11 bases and 4 bases, there was a span of 6 bases. This CDR3 is 10 amino acids long. For the CDR3, the DNA is TGTGCCGTCGGGAATCAGCCCCAGCATTTT. It encodes CAVGNQPQHF.

The table lists this clone with a count of one. The V gene is TRBV4-3, the J gene TRBJ2-5; TRBD2 aligns across 9 bases. V lost 4 bases and J lost 2; bases outside the gene matches: 11. Per germline, CDR1 LGHNA and CDR2 YSLEER. The CDR3 covers 17 residues. CDR3 amino acids: CASSPIKSGGTQETQYF. CDR3 sequence (DNA): TGCGCCAGCAGCCCTATCAAAAGCGGGGGGACACAAGAGACCCAGTACTTC.

The genes are TRBV2 and TRBJ1-5, with TRBD1 identical over 8 bases. This CDR3 contains 15 residues. J gave up 2 bases and V 4 bases, and 4 bases lay outside the gene matches. From germline, CDR1 is SNHLY and CDR2 FYNNEI. The CDR3 region has the DNA TGTGCCAGCAGTGGCCCGACAGGGGGCAATCAGCCCCAGCATTTT. Protein: CASSGPTGGNQPQHF.

The chain carries TRBV5-6 and TRBJ2-7; D is uncertain. Germline-derived CDR1 and CDR2 are SGHDT and YYEEEE. The CDR3 is 12 residues long. V was shortened by 0 bases and J by 3 bases, with 4 bases between the two germline ends. The CDR3 loop reads CASSLDGYEQYF. CDR3 coding DNA: TGTGCCAGCAGCTTGGACGGCTACGAGCAGTACTTC.

The rearrangement joins TRBV6-6 to TRBJ1-2; unclear D gene. The V end was cut by 5 bases, the J end by 4 bases, with 8 bases between. CDR1 is MNHNY, CDR2 SVGAGI, per germline (reference sequence). The CDR3 spans 12 residues. CDR3 nucleotides: TGTGCCAGCAGTCGGGATACCTATGGCTACACCTTC. Protein: CASSRDTYGYTF.

The J gene is TRBJ2-7, the V gene TRBV9; 10 nucleotides match TRBD1. The germline gives CDR1 SGDLS, CDR2 YYNGEE. Germline trimming cut 3 bases from V and 5 bases from J; bases unmatched to any gene: 5. There are 14 residues in the CDR3. In DNA form, the CDR3 reads TGTGCCAGCAGCGAACGACAGGGGGCTGACGAGCAGTACTTC. This encodes CASSERQGADEQYF. Full variable domain (rest looked up from reference TRBV9 and TRBJ2-7): DSGVTQTPKHLITATGQRVTLRCSPRSGDLSVYWYQQSLDQGLQFLIQYYNGEERAKGNILERFSAQQFPDLHSELNLSSLELGDSALYFCASSERQGADEQYFGPGTRLTVT.

The genes are TRBV7-9 and TRBJ1-2; possible D gene TRBD1, 6 bases. This CDR3 is 15 amino acids long. Germline lookup yields CDR1 SEHNR and CDR2 FQNEAQ (reference sequence). Trimming cost V 1 base and J 7 bases, with 16 bases left between them. CDR3 amino acids: CASSLGLQGFGGYTF. The CDR3 DNA follows: TGTGCCAGCAGCTTAGGACTCCAGGGGTTTGGTGGCTACACCTTC.